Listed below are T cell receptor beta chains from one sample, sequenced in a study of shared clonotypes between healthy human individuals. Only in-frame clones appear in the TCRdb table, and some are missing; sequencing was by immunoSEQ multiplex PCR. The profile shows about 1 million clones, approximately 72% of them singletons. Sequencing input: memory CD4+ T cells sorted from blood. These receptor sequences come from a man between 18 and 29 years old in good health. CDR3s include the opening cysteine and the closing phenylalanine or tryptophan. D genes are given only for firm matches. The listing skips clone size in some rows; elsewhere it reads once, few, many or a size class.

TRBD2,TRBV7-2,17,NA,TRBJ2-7,TGTGCCAGCAGCTCGGATCCGACTAGCGTCAACTCCTACGAGCAGTACTTC,CASSSDPTSVNSYEQYF
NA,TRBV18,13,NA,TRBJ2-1,TGTGCCAGCTCACCACCGTCGGGGAATGAGCAGTTCTTC,CASSPPSGNEQFF
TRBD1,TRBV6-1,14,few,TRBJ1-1,TGTGCCAGCATCAAAGACAGGGGGAACACTGAAGCTTTCTTT,CASIKDRGNTEAFF
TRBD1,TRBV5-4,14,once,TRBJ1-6,TGTGCCAGCAGCTGGGGACAGGGGAATTCACCCCTCCACTTT,CASSWGQGNSPLHF
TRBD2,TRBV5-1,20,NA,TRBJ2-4,TGCGCCAGCAGCTTGAGCATGGCGGGACTAGCGGGAGGAGCCAAAAACATTCAGTACTTC,CASSLSMAGLAGGAKNIQYF
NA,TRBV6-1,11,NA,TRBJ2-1,TGTGCCAGCAGTAGAGGGAATGAGCAGTTCTTC,CASSRGNEQFF
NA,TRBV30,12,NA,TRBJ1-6,TGTGCCTCCGAGGGGGGGAATTCACCCCTCCACTTT,CASEGGNSPLHF
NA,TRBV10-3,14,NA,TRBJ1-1,TGTGCCATCAGTGACGGGGCCGCCTCCTCTGAAGCTTTCTTT,CAISDGAASSEAFF
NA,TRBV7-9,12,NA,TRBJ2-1,TGTGCCAGCAGCGTGACTGATCTTGAGCAGTTCTTC,CASSVTDLEQFF
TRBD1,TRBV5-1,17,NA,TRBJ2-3,TGCGCCAGCAGCTTGGAGCCCGGGACAGCGAGCACAGATACGCAGTATTTT,CASSLEPGTASTDTQYF
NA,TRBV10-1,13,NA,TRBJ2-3,TGCGCCAGCAGCCGGGACCCCACAGATACGCAGTATTTT,CASSRDPTDTQYF
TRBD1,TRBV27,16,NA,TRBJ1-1,TGTGCCAGCATAAGGGACAGGGGTTTTGGGAACACTGAAGCTTTCTTT,CASIRDRGFGNTEAFF
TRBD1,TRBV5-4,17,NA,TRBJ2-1,TGTGCCAGCAGCAAACCCCCGGGACAGGGTAACTACAATGAGCAGTTCTTC,CASSKPPGQGNYNEQFF
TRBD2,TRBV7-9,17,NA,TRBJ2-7,TGTGCCACTGATAAGGCTGGGACTAGCGGGAGGGCCTACGAGCAGTACTTC,CATDKAGTSGRAYEQYF
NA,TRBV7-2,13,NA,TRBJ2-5,TGTGCCAGCAGCCTCCAGACCGAGGGGACCCAGTACTTC,CASSLQTEGTQYF
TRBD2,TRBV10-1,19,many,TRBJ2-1,TGCGCCAGCAGTGAGTCAAGGGGTTGGACTAGCGGGAGGGAAAGTGAGCAGTTCTTC,CASSESRGWTSGRESEQFF
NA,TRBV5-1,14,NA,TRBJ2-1,TGCGCCAGCCGGGACGGGACATCCTACAATGAGCAGTTCTTC,CASRDGTSYNEQFF
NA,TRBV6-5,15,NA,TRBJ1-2,TGTGCCAGCAGTTACTCGATTGGGGAGAACTATGGCTACACCTTC,CASSYSIGENYGYTF
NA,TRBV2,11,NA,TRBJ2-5,TGTGCAAGTGGGTTTTTGGAGACCCAGTACTTC,CASGFLETQYF
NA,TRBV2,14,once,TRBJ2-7,TGTGCCAGCAGAGACTCCCGGCAGGTCTACGAGCAGTACTTC,CASRDSRQVYEQYF
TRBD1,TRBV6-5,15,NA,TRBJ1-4,TGTGCCAGCAGTTCCTTGACAGGGAGTGGTGAAAAACTGTTTTTT,CASSSLTGSGEKLFF
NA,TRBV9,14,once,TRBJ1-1,TGTGCCAGCGGCGGGGGGGCAATGAACACTGAAGCTTTCTTT,CASGGGAMNTEAFF
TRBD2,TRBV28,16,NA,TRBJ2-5,TGTGCCAGCAGTCACCTACTAGCGGGGGGGCAAGAGACCCAGTACTTC,CASSHLLAGGQETQYF
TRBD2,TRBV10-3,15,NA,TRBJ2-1,TGTGCCATCAGTGAGTCCCCTAGCGGGAGGAATGAGCAGTTCTTC,CAISESPSGRNEQFF
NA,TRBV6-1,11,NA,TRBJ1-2,TGTGCCAGCAGGAAGGACTATGGCTACACCTTC,CASRKDYGYTF
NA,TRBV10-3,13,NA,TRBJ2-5,TGTGCCATCAGCGAGGGACTGCAAGAGACCCAGTACTTC,CAISEGLQETQYF
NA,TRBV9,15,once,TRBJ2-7,TGTGCCAGCAGCCCCCTCCCAGAGCAGGTTCTCGAGCAGTACTTC,CASSPLPEQVLEQYF
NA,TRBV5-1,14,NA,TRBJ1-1,TGCGCCAGCAGCTTGTCAGGGGAGATCGCTGAAGCTTTCTTT,CASSLSGEIAEAFF
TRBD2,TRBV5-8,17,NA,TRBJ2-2,TGTGCCAGCAACCCGAGGGTAGCGGGGATAAACACCGGGGAGCTGTTTTTT,CASNPRVAGINTGELFF
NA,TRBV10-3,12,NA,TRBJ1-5,TGTGCCATCAGTGGCCTCGGTGAGCCCCAGCATTTT,CAISGLGEPQHF
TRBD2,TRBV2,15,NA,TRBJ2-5,TGTGCCAGCAGTGAAGACGGGGGGGCCGTGGAGACCCAGTACTTC,CASSEDGGAVETQYF
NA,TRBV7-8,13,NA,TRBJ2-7,TGTGCCAGCAGCTCAGGGGGGTCCTACGAGCAGTACTTC,CASSSGGSYEQYF
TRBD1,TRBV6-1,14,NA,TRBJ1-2,TGTGCCAGCAGTGAATTAGGGAGACAGGGAGGCTACACCTTC,CASSELGRQGGYTF
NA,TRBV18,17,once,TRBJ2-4,TGTGCCAGCTCACCGTCCTCCGGGACACTAGCCAAAAACATTCAGTACTTC,CASSPSSGTLAKNIQYF
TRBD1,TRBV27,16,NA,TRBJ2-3,TGTGCCAGCAGAATGAATACAGGGGTTCGCACAGATACGCAGTATTTT,CASRMNTGVRTDTQYF
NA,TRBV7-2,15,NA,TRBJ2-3,TGTGCCAGCAGCTTAGCGCCCGGGAACACAGATACGCAGTATTTT,CASSLAPGNTDTQYF
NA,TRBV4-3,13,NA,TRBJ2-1,TGCGCCAGCAGCCACCCCGACCGGGACTCACAGTTCTTC,CASSHPDRDSQFF
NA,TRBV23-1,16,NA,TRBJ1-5,TGCGCCAGCAAGTCAGATAGCCTACTACTTAATCAGCCCCAGCATTTT,CASKSDSLLLNQPQHF
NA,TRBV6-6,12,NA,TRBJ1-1,TGTGCCAGCAGGGGACCGGGTCCTGAAGCTTTCTTT,CASRGPGPEAFF
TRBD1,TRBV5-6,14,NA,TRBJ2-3,TGTGCCAGCAGCTCTGGGACAGGAGTTGGAACGCAGTATTTT,CASSSGTGVGTQYF
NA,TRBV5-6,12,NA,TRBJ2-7,TGTGCCAGCAGTCCCGGAGGAAGAATAATGGACTTC,CASSPGGRIMDF
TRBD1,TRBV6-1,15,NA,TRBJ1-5,TGTGCCAGCAGTGAGGGACAGATTAGCAATCAGCCCCAGCATTTT,CASSEGQISNQPQHF
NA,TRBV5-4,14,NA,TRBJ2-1,TGTGCCAGCAGCTTGGGCAGTACAGAGGTTGAGCAGTTCTTC,CASSLGSTEVEQFF
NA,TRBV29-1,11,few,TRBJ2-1,TGCAGCGCTGCGAAAGACAATGAGCAGTTCTTC,CSAAKDNEQFF
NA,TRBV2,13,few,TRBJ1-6,TGTGCCAGCAGTGTGGAAGATAATTCACCCCTCCACTTT,CASSVEDNSPLHF
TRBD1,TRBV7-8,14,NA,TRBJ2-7,TGTGCCAGCAGCTTCCGGGACAGGGGCAACGAGCAGTACTTC,CASSFRDRGNEQYF
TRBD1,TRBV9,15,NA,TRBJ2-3,TGTGCCAGCAGCGCCAGGGACAGCGCCTCCGATACGCAGTATTTT,CASSARDSASDTQYF
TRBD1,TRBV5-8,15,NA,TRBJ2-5,TGTGCCAGCAGCCGGCTCCAGGGGGCTGGAGAGACCCAGTACTTC,CASSRLQGAGETQYF